A single sample is the source of the 18 T cell receptor beta chains below, sequenced in a study of cytomegalovirus exposure and HLA in healthy donors. PCR employed 60 Vbeta and 13 Jbeta primers. Libraries were prepared by immunoSEQ multiplex PCR; TCRdb keeps only in-frame clonotypes and omits some of them. The sample records around 200,000 clones, roughly four fifths being singletons. Sequencing was carried out using PBMCs. These receptor sequences come from a man aged 45-65 years in good health and CMV-seronegative.

The genes are TRBV9 and TRBJ1-3; possibly TRBD1 for D (5 bases). Looked up from germline, CDR1 is SGDLS and CDR2 is YYNGEE. The CDR3 covers 17 residues. The V end lost 4 bases, the J end lost 0 bases, and 17 bases lay between the germline ends. This CDR3 is CASSPRGGVNSGNTIYF. The CDR3 bases are TGTGCCAGCAGCCCCCGGGGAGGGGTTAACTCTGGAAACACCATATATTTT. Supplemented by reference TRBV9 and TRBJ1-3, the full variable domain reads DSGVTQTPKHLITATGQRVTLRCSPRSGDLSVYWYQQSLDQGLQFLIQYYNGEERAKGNILERFSAQQFPDLHSELNLSSLELGDSALYFCASSPRGGVNSGNTIYFGEGSWLTVV.

V gene TRBV6-6 combines with J gene TRBJ2-1, with TRBD2 matching 10 bases. This CDR3 has 16 amino acids. With V trimmed by 5 bases and J by 7 bases, 11 bases remained unmatched. The germline CDR1 and CDR2 sequences are MNHNY and SVGAGI (reference sequence). CDR3 region: CASSPPKRGGANEQFF. The CDR3 bases are TGTGCCAGCAGTCCCCCGAAGCGGGGGGGCGCGAATGAGCAGTTCTTC.

The J gene is TRBJ2-7, the V gene TRBV5-1; D may be TRBD2 (6 bases). Germline CDR1 and CDR2: SGHRS and YFSETQ. The CDR3 is 15 amino acids. The ends were cut back, 0 bases at V and 3 bases at J, with 13 bases in the middle. CDR3: CASSLGRGWDYEQYF. In DNA, the CDR3 is TGCGCCAGCAGCTTGGGGAGGGGATGGGACTACGAGCAGTACTTC.

The chain employs TRBV25-1 and TRBJ1-3; D unclear. The length of the CDR3 is 14 residues. The germline V and J ends were trimmed by 2 bases and 4 bases, with 9 bases remaining between them. Germline V lookup: CDR1 MGHDK, CDR2 SYGVNS. Written as DNA, the CDR3 is TGTGCCAGCAGTGAAGAAGGAGGGGGAAACACCATATATTTT. Its translation: CASSEEGGGNTIYF.

V gene TRBV5-3 combines with J gene TRBJ1-4; D unresolved. TRBV5-3 is an ORF, with its function uncertain. Trimming cost V 7 bases and J 7 bases, with 11 bases left between them. CDR3 length: 12 amino acids. The CDR3 sequence is CARLRSCEKLFF. The CDR3 nucleotides read TGTGCCAGATTACGGTCGTGTGAAAAACTGTTTTTT.

The J gene is TRBJ1-5, the V gene TRBV9; maybe TRBD1 (6 bases). Trimming cost V 0 bases and J 3 bases, with 13 bases left between them. Germline V gene sequence: CDR1 SGDLS, CDR2 YYNGEE. The CDR3 covers 16 residues. CDR3 coding DNA: TGTGCCAGCAGCGTAGCCCGGGGACACCCCAATCAGCCCCAGCATTTT. Translating it yields CASSVARGHPNQPQHF.

V usage is TRBV9 and J usage is TRBJ2-3; the D is unclear. CDR1 and CDR2 (germline): SGDLS, YYNGEE. The CDR3 spans 15 residues. Trimming pared 3 bases from V and 0 bases from J, leaving 11 bases between. CDR3 region: CASSEWAKSTDTQYF. The CDR3 nucleotides are TGTGCCAGCAGCGAGTGGGCGAAAAGCACAGATACGCAGTATTTT.

V is TRBV19 and J is TRBJ1-2; a possible D gene is TRBD1 (5 bases). The V and J ends lost 4 bases and 5 bases respectively, with 8 bases between them. CDR1 and CDR2 (germline): LNHDA, SQIVND (reference sequence). The CDR3 is 12 amino acids. CDR3 region: CASSTRQYGYTF. CDR3 DNA sequence: TGTGCCAGTAGTACAAGACAGTATGGCTACACCTTC.

The chain links TRBV19 to TRBJ1-5; a weak D match, TRBD1 (5 bases). Germline V gene sequence: CDR1 LNHDA, CDR2 SQIVND (reference sequence). This CDR3 has 16 residues. The ends were cut back, 3 bases at V and 1 base at J, with 13 bases in the middle. This CDR3 reads CASSIGPDRSNQPQHF. The CDR3 nucleotides are TGTGCCAGTAGTATTGGGCCCGACAGAAGCAATCAGCCCCAGCATTTT. The variable domain in full, with the rest retrieved from reference TRBV19 and TRBJ1-5, is DGGITQSPKYLFRKEGQNVTLSCEQNLNHDAMYWYRQDPGQGLRLIYYSQIVNDFQKGDIAEGYSVSREKKESFPLTVTSAQKNPTAFYLCASSIGPDRSNQPQHFGDGTRLSIL.

The chain couples TRBV2 to TRBJ2-2; TRBD2 is a possible D gene (5 bases). Trimming pared 6 bases from V and 6 bases from J, leaving 8 bases between. This CDR3 is built from 12 residues. Germline V lookup: CDR1 SNHLY, CDR2 FYNNEI. The CDR3 DNA follows: TGTGCCAGCAGCTCGAGGGCCGGGGAGCTGTTTTTT. Its protein product is CASSSRAGELFF.

The chain is built from TRBV7-9 and TRBJ2-4; the match to TRBD1 covers 9 bases. The ends lost 11 bases at V and 5 bases at J; junction bases unmatched: 4. The CDR3 runs 12 residues. Germline V gene lookup returns CDR1 SEHNR and CDR2 FQNEAQ (reference sequence). Here the CDR3 reads CASRTGENIQYF. CDR3 nucleotide sequence: TGTGCCTCACGGACAGGGGAAAACATTCAGTACTTC.

On this clone itself: The same CDR3 can be traced to other DNA sequences in this sample. This sequence joins TRBV7-8 and TRBJ2-7; D gene ambiguous. CDR1 and CDR2 from the germline V gene are SGHVS and FQNEAQ. The CDR3 totals 13 residues. The V and J ends lost 1 base and 4 bases respectively, with 8 bases between them. CDR3 in DNA: TGTGCCAGCAGCTTAGATCTCGTTTACGAGCAGTACTTC. Translated: CASSLDLVYEQYF.

The rearrangement uses TRBV25-1 and TRBJ2-7, with D uncertain. Trimming stripped 1 base from V and 3 bases from J, with 7 bases between. CDR1 and CDR2 (germline): MGHDK, SYGVNS. This CDR3 contains 13 residues. The CDR3 reads CASSESPSYEQYF. The CDR3 DNA reads as TGTGCCAGCAGTGAATCTCCTAGCTACGAGCAGTACTTC.

This clone showed up just once. The chain carries TRBV28 and TRBJ1-3; D remains ambiguous. Trimming removed 6 bases at V and 0 bases at J, with 9 bases between. Per the germline V gene, CDR1 is MDHEN and CDR2 is SYDVKM. This CDR3 spans 14 amino acids. CDR3 in amino acids: CASRTPGSGNTIYF. The DNA for the CDR3 is TGTGCCAGCAGAACCCCAGGCTCTGGAAACACCATATATTTT.

The CDR3 region has the DNA TGTGCCAGCAGCGTTTCGACAGGGAAGAATCAGCCCCAGCATTTT. Translated: CASSVSTGKNQPQHF. The chain combines TRBV28 with TRBJ1-5, with 7 bases aligning to TRBD1. This CDR3 comprises 15 residues. J was trimmed by 4 bases and V by 6 bases; bases with no gene match: 9. Germline CDR1 MDHEN, CDR2 SYDVKM.

This chain uses TRBV27 with TRBJ1-2; no firm D call. CDR3 length: 13 amino acids. CDR1 and CDR2 from the germline V gene are MNHEY and SMNVEV (reference sequence). Trimming took 5 bases from V and 7 from J, leaving 14 bases between them. CDR3: CASSLRGNIGYTF. The CDR3 DNA reads as TGTGCCAGCAGTCTCCGCGGGAACATTGGCTACACCTTC.

This chain connects TRBV10-3 to TRBJ2-5; the D is unclear. Judging by the DNA end, TRBJ2-7 fits better; the J call may be wrong. Germline V lookup: CDR1 ENHRY, CDR2 SYGVKD. The CDR3 is 11 residues long. In DNA form, the CDR3 reads TGTGCCATCAGTAGCTTCTACGAGCAGTACTTC. The encoded protein is CAISSFYEQYF.

The rearrangement joins TRBV19 to TRBJ1-2; D uncertain. Germline loops: CDR1 LNHDA, CDR2 SQIVND (reference sequence). V was cut by 1 base and J by 2 bases, with 8 bases left in between. The CDR3 spans 14 residues. This CDR3 is CASSIGIQNYGYTF. CDR3 bases: TGTGCCAGTAGTATAGGAATCCAGAACTATGGCTACACCTTC.